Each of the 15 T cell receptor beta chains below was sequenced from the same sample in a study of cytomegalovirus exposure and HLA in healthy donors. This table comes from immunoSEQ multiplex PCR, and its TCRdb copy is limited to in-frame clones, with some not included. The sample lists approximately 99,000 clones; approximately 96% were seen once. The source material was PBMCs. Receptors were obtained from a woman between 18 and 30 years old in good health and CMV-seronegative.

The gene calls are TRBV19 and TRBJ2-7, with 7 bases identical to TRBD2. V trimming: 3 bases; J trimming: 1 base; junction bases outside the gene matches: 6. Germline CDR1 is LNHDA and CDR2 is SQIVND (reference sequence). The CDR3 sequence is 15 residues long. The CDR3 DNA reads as TGTGCCAGTAGTATGGGAGGGGCTACGTCCTACGAGCAGTACTTC. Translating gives CASSMGGATSYEQYF.

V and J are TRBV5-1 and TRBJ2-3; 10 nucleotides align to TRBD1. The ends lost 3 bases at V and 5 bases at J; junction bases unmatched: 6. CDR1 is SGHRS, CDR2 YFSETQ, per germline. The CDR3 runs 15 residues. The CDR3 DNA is TGCGCCAGCAGCTCGGGACAGGGGCTCTTAGATACGCAGTATTTT. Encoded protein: CASSSGQGLLDTQYF.

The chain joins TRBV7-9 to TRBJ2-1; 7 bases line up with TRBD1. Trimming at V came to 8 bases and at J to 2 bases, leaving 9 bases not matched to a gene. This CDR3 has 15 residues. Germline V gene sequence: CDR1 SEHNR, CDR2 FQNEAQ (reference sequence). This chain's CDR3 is CASGAGRGTYNEQFF. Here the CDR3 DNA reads TGTGCCAGCGGGGCGGGCAGGGGGACCTACAATGAGCAGTTCTTC.

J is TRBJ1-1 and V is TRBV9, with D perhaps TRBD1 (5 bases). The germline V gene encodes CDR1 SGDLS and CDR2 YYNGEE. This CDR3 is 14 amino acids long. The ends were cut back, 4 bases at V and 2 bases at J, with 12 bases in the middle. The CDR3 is CASSSGGVNTEAFF. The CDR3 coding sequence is TGTGCCAGCAGCTCGGGGGGGGTAAACACTGAAGCTTTCTTT.

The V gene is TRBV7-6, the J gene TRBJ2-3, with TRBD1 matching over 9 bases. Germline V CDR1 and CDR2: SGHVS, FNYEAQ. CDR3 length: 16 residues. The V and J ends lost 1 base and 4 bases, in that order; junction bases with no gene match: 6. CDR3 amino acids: CASSLEGTGIADTQYF. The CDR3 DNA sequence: TGTGCCAGCAGCTTAGAGGGGACAGGGATCGCAGATACGCAGTATTTT.

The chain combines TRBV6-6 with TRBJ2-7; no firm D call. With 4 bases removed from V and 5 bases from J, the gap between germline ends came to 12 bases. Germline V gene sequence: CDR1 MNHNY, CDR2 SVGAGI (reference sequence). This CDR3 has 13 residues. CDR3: CASSSRGGDEQYF. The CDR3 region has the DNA TGTGCCAGCAGTTCCCGCGGTGGAGACGAGCAGTACTTC.

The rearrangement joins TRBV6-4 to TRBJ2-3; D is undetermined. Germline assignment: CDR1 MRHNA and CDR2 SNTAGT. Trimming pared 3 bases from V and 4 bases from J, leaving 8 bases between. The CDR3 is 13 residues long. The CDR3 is CASSDSFADTQYF. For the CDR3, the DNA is TGTGCCAGCAGTGATTCCTTTGCAGATACGCAGTATTTT.

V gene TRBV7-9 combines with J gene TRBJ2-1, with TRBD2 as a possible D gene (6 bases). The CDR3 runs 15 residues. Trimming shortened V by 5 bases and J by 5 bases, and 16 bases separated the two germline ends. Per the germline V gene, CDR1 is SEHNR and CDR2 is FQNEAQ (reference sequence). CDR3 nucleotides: TGTGCCAGCAGCCCAGGTGGGGGACTTGACAATGAGCAGTTCTTC. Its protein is CASSPGGGLDNEQFF.

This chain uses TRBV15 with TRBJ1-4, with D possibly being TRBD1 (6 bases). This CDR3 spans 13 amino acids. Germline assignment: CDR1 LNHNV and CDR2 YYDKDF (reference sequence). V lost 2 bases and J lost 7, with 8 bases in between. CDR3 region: CATSRKDSEKLFF. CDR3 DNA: TGTGCCACCAGCAGAAAGGACAGTGAAAAACTGTTTTTT. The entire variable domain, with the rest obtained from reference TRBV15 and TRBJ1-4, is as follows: DAMVIQNPRYQVTQFGKPVTLSCSQTLNHNVMYWYQQKSSQAPKLLFHYYDKDFNNEADTPDNFQSRRPNTSFCFLDIRSPGLGDTAMYLCATSRKDSEKLFFGSGTQLSVL.

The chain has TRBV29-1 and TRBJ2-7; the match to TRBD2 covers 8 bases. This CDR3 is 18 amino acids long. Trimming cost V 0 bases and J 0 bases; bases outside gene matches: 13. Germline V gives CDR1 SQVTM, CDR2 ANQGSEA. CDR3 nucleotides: TGCAGCGTTGAAGATCGGGGGGGACCCCTCCTTAGCTCCTACGAGCAGTACTTC. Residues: CSVEDRGGPLLSSYEQYF.

CDR3 protein: CASSGLRGTEAFF. The CDR3 DNA sequence: TGTGCCAGCAGCGGCTTAAGGGGCACTGAAGCTTTCTTT. This chain links TRBV5-8 with TRBJ1-1; tentatively, D is TRBD1 (5 bases). CDR1 is SGHTS, CDR2 YDEGEE, per germline. Between the trimmed V and J ends, which lost 4 bases and 4 bases, there was a span of 11 bases. This CDR3 comprises 13 residues.

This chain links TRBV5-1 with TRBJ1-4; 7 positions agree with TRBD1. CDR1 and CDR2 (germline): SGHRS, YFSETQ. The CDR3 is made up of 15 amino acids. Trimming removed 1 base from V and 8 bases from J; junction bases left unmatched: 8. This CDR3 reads CASSLTGDGGEKLFF. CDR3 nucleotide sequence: TGCGCCAGCAGCTTGACAGGGGATGGAGGGGAAAAACTGTTTTTT.

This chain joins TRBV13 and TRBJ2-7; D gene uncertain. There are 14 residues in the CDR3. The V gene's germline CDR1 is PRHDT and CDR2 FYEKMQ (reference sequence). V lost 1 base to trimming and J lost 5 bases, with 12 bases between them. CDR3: CASSLEVLSDEQYF. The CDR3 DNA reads TGTGCCAGCAGCTTAGAAGTTTTGTCGGACGAGCAGTACTTC.

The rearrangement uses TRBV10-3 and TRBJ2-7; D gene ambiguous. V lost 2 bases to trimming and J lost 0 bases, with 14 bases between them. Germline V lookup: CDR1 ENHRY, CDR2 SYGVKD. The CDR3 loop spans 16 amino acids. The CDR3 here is CAISEPSELSSYEQYF. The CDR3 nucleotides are TGTGCCATCAGTGAGCCCTCAGAATTAAGCTCCTACGAGCAGTACTTC.

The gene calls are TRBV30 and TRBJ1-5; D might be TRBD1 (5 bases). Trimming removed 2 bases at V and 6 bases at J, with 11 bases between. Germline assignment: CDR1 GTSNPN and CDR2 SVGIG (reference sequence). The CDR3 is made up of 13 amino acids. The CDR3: CAWSSNRFQPQHF. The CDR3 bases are TGTGCCTGGAGTTCCAACAGGTTTCAGCCCCAGCATTTT.